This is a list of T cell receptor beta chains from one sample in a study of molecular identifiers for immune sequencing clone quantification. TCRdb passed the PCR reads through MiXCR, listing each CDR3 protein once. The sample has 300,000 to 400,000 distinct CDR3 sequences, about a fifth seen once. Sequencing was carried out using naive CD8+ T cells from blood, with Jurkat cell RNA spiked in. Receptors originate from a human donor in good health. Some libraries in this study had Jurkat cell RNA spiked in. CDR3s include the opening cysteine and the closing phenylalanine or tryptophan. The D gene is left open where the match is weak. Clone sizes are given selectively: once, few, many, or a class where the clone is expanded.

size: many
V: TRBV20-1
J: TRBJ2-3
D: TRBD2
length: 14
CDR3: CSVPTSGGRYTQYF
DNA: TGCAGCGTCCCCACTAGCGGGGGTAGATATACGCAGTATTTT

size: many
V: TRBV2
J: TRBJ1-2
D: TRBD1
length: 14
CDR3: CASSEAGQGYGYTF
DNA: TGTGCCAGCAGTGAAGCGGGACAGGGCTATGGCTACACCTTC

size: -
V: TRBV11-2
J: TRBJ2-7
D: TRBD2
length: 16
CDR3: CASSLRGLAAAGEQYF
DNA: TGTGCCAGCAGCCTCCGTGGACTAGCCGCCGCTGGCGAGCAGTACTTC

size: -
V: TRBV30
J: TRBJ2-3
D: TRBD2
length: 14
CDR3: CAWDWERDTDTQYF
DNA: TGTGCCTGGGATTGGGAGCGGGACACAGATACGCAGTATTTT

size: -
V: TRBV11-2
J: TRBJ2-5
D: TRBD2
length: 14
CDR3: CASSLRRGSETQYF
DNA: TGTGCCAGCAGCTTACGGCGGGGGTCAGAGACCCAGTACTTC

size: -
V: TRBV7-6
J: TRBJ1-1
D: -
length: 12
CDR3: CASSSGGSEAFF
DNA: TGTGCCAGCAGCTCCGGTGGGAGCGAGGCTTTCTTT

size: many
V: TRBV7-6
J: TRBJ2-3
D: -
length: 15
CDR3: CASSLMGEGTDTQYF
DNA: TGTGCCAGCAGCTTGATGGGCGAGGGGACAGATACGCAGTATTTT

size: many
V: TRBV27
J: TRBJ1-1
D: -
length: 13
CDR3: CASSLRGIAEAFF
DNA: TGTGCCAGCAGTTTGCGGGGGATCGCTGAAGCTTTCTTT

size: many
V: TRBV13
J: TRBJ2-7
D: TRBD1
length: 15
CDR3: CASSLGGRGWDEQYF
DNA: TGTGCCAGCAGCTTAGGGGGCAGGGGGTGGGACGAGCAGTACTTC

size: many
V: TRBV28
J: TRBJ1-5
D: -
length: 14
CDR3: CASSQREANQPQHF
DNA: TGTGCCAGCAGCCAAAGGGAGGCTAATCAGCCCCAGCATTTT

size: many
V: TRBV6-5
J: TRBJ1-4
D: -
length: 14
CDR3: CASSYDSTGEKLFF
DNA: TGTGCCAGCAGTTACGACAGCACAGGTGAAAAACTGTTTTTT

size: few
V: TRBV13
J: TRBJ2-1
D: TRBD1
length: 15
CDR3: CASNYRDRVMDEQFF
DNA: TGTGCCAGCAACTACCGGGACAGGGTTATGGATGAGCAGTTCTTC

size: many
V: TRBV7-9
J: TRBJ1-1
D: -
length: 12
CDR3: CVGTGLNTEAFF
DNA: TGTGTCGGAACAGGGTTGAACACTGAAGCTTTCTTT

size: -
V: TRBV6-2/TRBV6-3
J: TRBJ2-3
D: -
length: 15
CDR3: CASSAPGKLKDTQYF
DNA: TGTGCCAGCAGTGCCCCCGGGAAACTTAAAGATACGCAGTATTTT

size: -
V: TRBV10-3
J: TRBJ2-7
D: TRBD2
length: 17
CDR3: CAISESTGGRASHEQYF
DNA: TGTGCCATCAGTGAGTCGACTGGCGGGAGGGCCTCCCACGAGCAGTACTTC

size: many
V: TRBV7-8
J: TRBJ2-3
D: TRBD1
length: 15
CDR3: CASSSGQGGRDTQYF
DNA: TGTGCCAGCAGCTCGGGACAGGGGGGCCGAGATACGCAGTATTTT

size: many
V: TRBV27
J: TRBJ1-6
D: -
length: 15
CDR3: CASSFLETGSSPLHF
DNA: TGTGCCAGCAGTTTCCTAGAGACCGGTAGTTCACCCCTCCACTTT

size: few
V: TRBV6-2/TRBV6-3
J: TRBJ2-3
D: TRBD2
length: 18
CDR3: CASSSLSGLAGDTDTQYF
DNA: TGTGCCAGCAGTTCCCTCTCAGGACTAGCGGGAGACACAGATACGCAGTATTTT

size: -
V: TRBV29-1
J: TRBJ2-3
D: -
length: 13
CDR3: CSVATGSTDAQYF
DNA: TGCAGCGTAGCAACAGGTAGCACAGATGCGCAGTATTTT

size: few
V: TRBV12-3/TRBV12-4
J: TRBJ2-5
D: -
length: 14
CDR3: CASSPDSYTGTQYF
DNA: TGTGCCAGCAGTCCAGACTCATACACTGGGACCCAGTACTTC

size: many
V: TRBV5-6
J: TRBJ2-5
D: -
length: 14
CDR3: CASSLARDPETQYF
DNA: TGTGCCAGCAGCTTGGCTCGGGACCCAGAGACCCAGTACTTC

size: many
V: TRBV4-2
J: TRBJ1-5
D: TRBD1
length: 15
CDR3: CASSQETGSNQPQHF
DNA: TGTGCCAGCAGCCAGGAGACAGGGAGCAATCAGCCCCAGCATTTT

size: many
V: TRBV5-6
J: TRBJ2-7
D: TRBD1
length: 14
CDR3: CASSLAGQVYEQYF
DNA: TGTGCCAGCAGCTTGGCGGGACAGGTCTACGAGCAGTACTTC

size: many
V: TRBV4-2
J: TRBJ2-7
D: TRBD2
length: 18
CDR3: CASSQEPVRGTNSYEQYF
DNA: TGTGCCAGCAGCCAAGAACCGGTCCGAGGGACTAACTCCTACGAGCAGTACTTC

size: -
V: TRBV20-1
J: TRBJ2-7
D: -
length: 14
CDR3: CSARRGEDYVKQYF
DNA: TGCAGTGCTAGAAGGGGGGAGGACTACGTCAAGCAGTACTTC

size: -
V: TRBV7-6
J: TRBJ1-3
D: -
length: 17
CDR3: CASSPNPQGNRGNAIYF
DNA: TGTGCCAGCAGCCCCAACCCACAGGGCAACCGTGGAAACGCCATATATTTT

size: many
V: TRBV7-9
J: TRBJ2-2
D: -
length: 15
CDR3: CASSRPGIGTGELFF
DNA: TGTGCCAGCAGCCGGCCCGGGATCGGCACCGGGGAGCTGTTTTTT

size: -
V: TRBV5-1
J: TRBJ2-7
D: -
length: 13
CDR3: CASSLRDTYEQYF
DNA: TGCGCCAGCAGCTTGCGGGATACCTACGAGCAGTACTTC

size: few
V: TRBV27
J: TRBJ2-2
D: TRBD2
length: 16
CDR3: CASSTLAGVGTGELFF
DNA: TGTGCCAGCAGTACCTTAGCGGGAGTGGGCACCGGGGAGCTGTTTTTT

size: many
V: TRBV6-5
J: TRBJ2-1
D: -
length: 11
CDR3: CATYSYNEQFF
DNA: TGTGCCACGTACAGCTACAATGAGCAGTTCTTC

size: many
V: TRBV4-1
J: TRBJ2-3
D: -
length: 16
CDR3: CASSQVGVRGTDTQYF
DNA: TGCGCCAGCAGCCAAGTTGGGGTTAGAGGCACAGATACGCAGTATTTT

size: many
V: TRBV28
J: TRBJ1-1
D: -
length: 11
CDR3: CASSFAVQAFF
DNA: TGTGCCAGCAGTTTTGCGGTACAAGCTTTCTTT

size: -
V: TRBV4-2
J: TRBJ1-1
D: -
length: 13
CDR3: CASSHSGTAEAFF
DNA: TGTGCCAGCAGCCATTCCGGGACCGCTGAAGCTTTCTTT

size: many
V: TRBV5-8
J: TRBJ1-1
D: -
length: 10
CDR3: CASSPIEAFF
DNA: TGTGCCAGCAGCCCCATTGAAGCTTTCTTT

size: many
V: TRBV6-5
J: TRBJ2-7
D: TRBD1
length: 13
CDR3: CASSYAGQVEQYF
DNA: TGTGCCAGCAGTTACGCGGGACAGGTCGAGCAGTACTTC

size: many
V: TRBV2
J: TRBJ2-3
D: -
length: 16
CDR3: CASSEAQGGLGDTQYF
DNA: TGTGCCAGCAGTGAAGCTCAGGGGGGCCTTGGGGATACGCAGTATTTT

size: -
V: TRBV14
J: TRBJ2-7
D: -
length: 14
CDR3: CASSLVVHPCEQYF
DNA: TGTGCCAGCAGCCTAGTGGTACACCCCTGCGAGCAGTACTTC

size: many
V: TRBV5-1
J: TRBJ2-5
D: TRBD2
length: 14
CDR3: CASRLAGGPKTQYF
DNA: TGCGCCAGCAGACTAGCGGGAGGCCCGAAGACCCAGTACTTC

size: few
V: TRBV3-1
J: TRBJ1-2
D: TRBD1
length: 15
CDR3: CASSQAGTVNYGYTF
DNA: TGTGCCAGCAGCCAAGCCGGGACAGTGAACTATGGCTACACCTTC

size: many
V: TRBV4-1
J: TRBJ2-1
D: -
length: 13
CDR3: CASSQERENEQFF
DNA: TGCGCCAGCAGCCAAGAGCGAGAGAATGAGCAGTTCTTC

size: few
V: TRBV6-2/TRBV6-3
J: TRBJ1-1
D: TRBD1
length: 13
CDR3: CADTPGQGTEAFF
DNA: TGTGCCGACACGCCGGGACAGGGGACTGAAGCTTTCTTT

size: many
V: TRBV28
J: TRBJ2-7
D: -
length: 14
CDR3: CASSFGPNTYEQYF
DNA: TGTGCCAGCAGTTTCGGCCCAAATACCTACGAGCAGTACTTC

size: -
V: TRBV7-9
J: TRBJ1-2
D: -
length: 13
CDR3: CASSITENYGYTF
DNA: TGTGCCAGCAGCATCACAGAGAACTATGGCTACACCTTC

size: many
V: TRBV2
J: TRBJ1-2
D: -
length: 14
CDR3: CASSVTESNYGYTF
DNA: TGTGCCAGCAGTGTCACCGAGAGCAACTATGGCTACACCTTC

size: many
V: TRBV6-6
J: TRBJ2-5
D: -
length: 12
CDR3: CASSYLKETQYF
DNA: TGTGCCAGCAGTTATTTAAAAGAGACCCAGTACTTC

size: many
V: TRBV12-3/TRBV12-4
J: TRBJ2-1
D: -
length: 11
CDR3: CASSFGHEQFF
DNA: TGTGCCAGCAGTTTCGGTCATGAGCAGTTCTTC

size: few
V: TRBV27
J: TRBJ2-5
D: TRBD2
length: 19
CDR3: CASSSLLGLAGGSQETQYF
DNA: TGTGCCAGCAGTTCCCTATTGGGACTAGCGGGAGGTTCACAAGAGACCCAGTACTTC

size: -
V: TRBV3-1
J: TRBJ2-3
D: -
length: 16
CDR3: CASSQVGAFYTDTQYF
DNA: TGTGCCAGCAGCCAAGTGGGGGCCTTTTACACAGATACGCAGTATTTT

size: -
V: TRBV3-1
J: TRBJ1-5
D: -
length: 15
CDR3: CASSQDVSGNQPQHF
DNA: TGTGCCAGCAGCCAAGATGTTTCAGGCAATCAGCCCCAGCATTTT